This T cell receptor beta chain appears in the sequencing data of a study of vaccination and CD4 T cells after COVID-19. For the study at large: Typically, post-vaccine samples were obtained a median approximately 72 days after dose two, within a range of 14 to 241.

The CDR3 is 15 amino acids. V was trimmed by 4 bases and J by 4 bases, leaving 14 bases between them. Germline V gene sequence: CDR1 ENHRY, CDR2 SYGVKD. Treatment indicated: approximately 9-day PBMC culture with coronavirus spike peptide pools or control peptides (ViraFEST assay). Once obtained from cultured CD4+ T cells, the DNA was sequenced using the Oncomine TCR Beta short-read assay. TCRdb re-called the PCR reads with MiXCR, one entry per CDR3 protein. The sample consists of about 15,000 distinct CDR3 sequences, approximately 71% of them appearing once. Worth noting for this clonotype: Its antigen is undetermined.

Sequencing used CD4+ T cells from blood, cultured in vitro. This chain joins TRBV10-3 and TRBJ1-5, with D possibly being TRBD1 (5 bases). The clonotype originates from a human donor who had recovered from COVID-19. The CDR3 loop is CAISVGEGANQPQHF. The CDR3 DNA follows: TGTGCCATCAGTGTAGGGGAAGGGGCGAATCAGCCCCAGCATTTT.